This paragraph reports one TCR beta chain. This clonotype has just a few counts. Its antigen is unknown. No much larger clone exists at a distance of one base, and base qualities are not known. Library prep was done by RT-PCR. Sequencing took place on a NextSeq 550. The raw public reads went through TCRdb reprocessing: fastp at Q25, MiXCR clone calling, in-frame beta chains kept. Rows are combined by CDR3 protein, so each entry shows the most common genes and DNA. The sample table shows 900,000 to 1,000,000 distinct CDR3 sequences, and under 20% are seen once. The ten largest clonotypes hold 5% to 6.5% of the sample. For CDR1 and CDR2, the germline V gene lists MGHDK and SYGVNS. The junction shows trimming of 0 bases on V and 3 bases on J, plus 11 bases between the germline ends. The CDR3 sequence holds 15 residues, the cysteine and phenylalanine included. Just the 45-base CDR3 DNA is kept, in frame starting at base 1.

The sample is drawn from a study of patients and donors after allogeneic stem cell transplantation (dated by TCRdb to the early 2020s). This TCR came from a human donor who was either an allogeneic HSCT recipient or a stem cell or donor lymphocyte infusion donor (not recorded which). It is not recorded whose cells these are; they may come from a transplant donor. The V and J segments used are TRBV25-1 and TRBJ1-1, with TRBD1 tentatively as D gene (5 bases match). The sequencing input was blood, either unsorted or a sorted T cell fraction (not recorded which). The CDR3 in this case is CASSEYAVRDTEAFF. The DNA sequence is given as TGTGCCAGCAGTGAATATGCGGTCAGGGACACTGAAGCTTTCTTT.